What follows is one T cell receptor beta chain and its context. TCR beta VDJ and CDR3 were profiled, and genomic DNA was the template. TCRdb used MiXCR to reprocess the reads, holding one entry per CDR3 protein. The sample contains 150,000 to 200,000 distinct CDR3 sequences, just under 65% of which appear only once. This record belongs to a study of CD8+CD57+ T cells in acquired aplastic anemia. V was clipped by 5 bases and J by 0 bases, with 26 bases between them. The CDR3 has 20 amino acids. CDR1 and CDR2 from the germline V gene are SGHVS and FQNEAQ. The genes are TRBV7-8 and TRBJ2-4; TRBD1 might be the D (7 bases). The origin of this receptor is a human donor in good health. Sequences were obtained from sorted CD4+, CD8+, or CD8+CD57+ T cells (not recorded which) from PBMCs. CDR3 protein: CASSPYAAQGGLLAKNIQYF. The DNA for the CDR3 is TGTGCCAGCAGCCCATACGCGGCGCAGGGGGGTCTATTAGCCAAAAACATTCAGTACTTC. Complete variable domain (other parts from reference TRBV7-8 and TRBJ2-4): GAGVSQSPRYKVAKRGQDVALRCDPISGHVSLFWYQQALGQGPEFLTYFQNEAQLDKSGLPSDRFFAERPEGSVSTLKIQRTQQEDSAVYLCASSPYAAQGGLLAKNIQYFGAGTRLSVL.